This TCR beta chain was recovered during a study of cytomegalovirus exposure and HLA in healthy donors. This CDR3 is built from 15 residues. V lost 2 bases to trimming and J lost 2 bases, with 10 bases between them. Germline lookup yields CDR1 MDHEN and CDR2 SYDVKM. Study-wide points: With further analysis later on, most CMV-associated TCR beta chains appeared HLA-restricted.

The PCR contained 60 Vbeta and 13 Jbeta primers. Measured with immunoSEQ multiplex PCR; TCRdb has only the in-frame clones, and not every one. The sample has a few hundred thousand clones; around 90% are singletons. In regard to this clone: As yet, its antigen is unknown.

This receptor was obtained from a girl aged 2-15 years in good health and CMV-seronegative. The J gene is TRBJ1-5, the V gene TRBV28, with a weak D call TRBD1 (5 bases). The sample taken for sequencing was PBMCs. The CDR3 nucleotides are TGTGCCAGCAGTTTAGGGGAAGGGGGCAATCAGCCCCAGCATTTT. This gives the protein CASSLGEGGNQPQHF.